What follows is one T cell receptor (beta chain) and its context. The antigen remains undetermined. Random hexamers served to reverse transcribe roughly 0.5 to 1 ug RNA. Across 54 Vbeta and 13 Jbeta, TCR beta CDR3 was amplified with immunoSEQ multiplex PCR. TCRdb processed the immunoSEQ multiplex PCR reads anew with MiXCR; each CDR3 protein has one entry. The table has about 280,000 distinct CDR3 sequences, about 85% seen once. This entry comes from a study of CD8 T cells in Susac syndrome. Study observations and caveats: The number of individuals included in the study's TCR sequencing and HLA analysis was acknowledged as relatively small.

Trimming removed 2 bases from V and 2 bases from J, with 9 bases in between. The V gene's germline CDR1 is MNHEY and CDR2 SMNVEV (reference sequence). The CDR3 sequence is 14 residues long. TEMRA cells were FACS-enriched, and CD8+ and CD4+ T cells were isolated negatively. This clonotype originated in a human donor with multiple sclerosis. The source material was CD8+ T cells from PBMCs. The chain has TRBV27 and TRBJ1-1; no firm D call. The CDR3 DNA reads TGTGCCAGCAGTTTAAATTCTTTTAACACTGAAGCTTTCTTT. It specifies CASSLNSFNTEAFF.